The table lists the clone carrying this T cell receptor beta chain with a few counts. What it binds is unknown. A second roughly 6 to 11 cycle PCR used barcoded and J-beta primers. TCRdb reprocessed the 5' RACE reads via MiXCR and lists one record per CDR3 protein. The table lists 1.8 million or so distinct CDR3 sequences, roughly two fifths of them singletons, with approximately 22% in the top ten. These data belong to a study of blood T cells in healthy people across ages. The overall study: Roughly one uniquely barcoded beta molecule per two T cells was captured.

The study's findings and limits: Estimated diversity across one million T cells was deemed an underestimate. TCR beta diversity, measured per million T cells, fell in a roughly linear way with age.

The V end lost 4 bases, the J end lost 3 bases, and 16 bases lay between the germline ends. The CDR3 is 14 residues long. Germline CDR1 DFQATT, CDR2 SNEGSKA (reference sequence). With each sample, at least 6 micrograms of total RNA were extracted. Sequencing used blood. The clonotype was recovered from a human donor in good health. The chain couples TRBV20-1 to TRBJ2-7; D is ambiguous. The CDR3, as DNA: TGCAGTGCTACAGTTCGGTCGAACCTCTACGAGCAGTACTTC. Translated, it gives CSATVRSNLYEQYF.